These T cell receptor beta chains were read from a single sample in a study of somatic mutations in cytotoxic T cells in rheumatoid arthritis. Sequencing was performed with immunoSEQ multiplex PCR; in TCRdb, only in-frame clones are kept and a portion is missing. The profile shows about 23,000 clones, nearly 80% of them singletons. Material: CD8+ T cells sorted from blood. These receptors originate from an adult with rheumatoid arthritis. The CDR3 runs from the conserved cysteine through the conserved F or W. D genes are given only for firm matches. Clone size, where shown, is once, few, many, or a class for clones that have expanded.

>-|TRBV7-6|-|TRBJ2-5
CASSLAQRLQETQYF
TGTGCCAGCAGCTTAGCGCAGCGACTGCAAGAGACCCAGTACTTC
>once|TRBV15|-|TRBJ1-1
CATSRDRWGNTEAFF
TGTGCCACCAGCAGAGATCGCTGGGGGAACACTGAAGCTTTCTTT
>-|TRBV15|-|TRBJ1-4
CATSRDGAVGEKLFF
TGTGCCACCAGCAGAGACGGGGCGGTTGGTGAAAAACTGTTTTTT
>-|TRBV6-5|-|TRBJ1-2
CASSYLQGLNYGYTF
TGTGCCAGCAGTTATCTACAGGGCCTCAACTATGGCTACACCTTC
>-|TRBV7-2|-|TRBJ2-7
CASSSSFLNEQYF
TGTGCCAGCAGCTCATCCTTTTTAAACGAGCAGTACTTC
>-|TRBV5-6|-|TRBJ2-7
CASSTATGAFYEQYF
TGTGCCAGCAGCACCGCTACAGGTGCATTCTACGAGCAGTACTTC
>-|TRBV4-3|-|TRBJ1-4
CASSQIDSWDEKLFF
TGCGCCAGCAGCCAAATTGACAGTTGGGACGAGAAACTGTTTTTT
>once|TRBV5-5|TRBD1|TRBJ2-7
CASSLAAGQGIPYEQYF
TGTGCCAGCAGCTTGGCCGCCGGACAGGGAATTCCCTACGAGCAGTACTTC
>-|TRBV27|-|TRBJ1-1
CASSLPAGTEAFF
TGTGCCAGCAGTCTCCCAGCAGGGACTGAAGCTTTCTTT
>-|TRBV11-1|-|TRBJ2-7
CASSPTDYEQYF
TGTGCCAGCAGCCCGACTGACTACGAGCAGTACTTC
>once|TRBV5-3|-|TRBJ1-5
CARSLAGRGRQPQHF
TGTGCCAGAAGCTTGGCGGGTCGCGGGCGTCAGCCCCAGCATTTT
>-|TRBV27|TRBD2|TRBJ2-3
CASTRRLAGPKTDTQYF
TGTGCCAGCACCCGACGACTAGCGGGTCCCAAGACAGATACGCAGTATTTT
>-|TRBV27|-|TRBJ1-5
CASSLLGEPQHF
TGTGCCAGCAGTTTATTGGGCGAGCCCCAGCATTTT
>-|TRBV27|TRBD1|TRBJ2-6
CASSLSDRGPGGANVLTF
TGTGCCAGCAGTTTATCGGACAGGGGGCCGGGGGGGGCCAACGTCCTGACTTTC
>-|TRBV2|TRBD1|TRBJ2-7
CASREVDRDYEQYF
TGTGCCAGCAGGGAGGTGGACAGGGACTACGAGCAGTACTTC
>-|TRBV4-1|-|TRBJ2-1
CASSQEGLPLDEQFF
TGCGCCAGCAGCCAAGAGGGGCTCCCCCTCGATGAGCAGTTCTTC
>-|TRBV7-9|TRBD1|TRBJ1-4
CASSLGDRVNEKLFF
TGTGCCAGCAGCTTAGGGGACAGGGTGAATGAAAAACTGTTTTTT
>-|TRBV5-4|-|TRBJ1-1
CASSLAGVTTEAFF
TGTGCCAGCAGCTTGGCCGGAGTTACAACAGAAGCTTTCTTT
>-|TRBV10-3|-|TRBJ1-2
CAISESGSYTF
TGTGCCATCAGTGAGTCGGGCAGCTACACCTTC
>-|TRBV7-9|-|TRBJ1-3
CASSRRDGSSGNTIYF
TGTGCCAGCAGCCGCAGGGACGGCAGCTCTGGAAACACCATATATTTT
>few|TRBV15|-|TRBJ2-7
CATSRGQALGYEQYF
TGTGCCACCAGCCGGGGCCAGGCCCTGGGCTACGAGCAGTACTTC
>-|TRBV6-5|TRBD2|TRBJ2-3
CASSYGAGTTDTQYF
TGTGCCAGCAGTTATGGAGCGGGGACGACAGATACGCAGTATTTT
>-|TRBV4-1|TRBD1|TRBJ1-5
CASSQDRGQGQPQHF
TGCGCCAGCAGCCAAGATCGGGGACAGGGTCAGCCCCAGCATTTT
>-|TRBV2|TRBD1|TRBJ1-5
CASSSQGAPGQPQHF
TGTGCCAGCAGTTCGCAGGGGGCCCCGGGGCAGCCCCAGCATTTT
>-|TRBV27|-|TRBJ1-1
CASSLQRNTEAFF
TGTGCCAGCAGTTTACAGAGGAACACTGAAGCTTTCTTT
>-|TRBV25-1|TRBD1|TRBJ2-5
CASSDDRDQETQYF
TGTGCCAGCAGTGACGACAGGGACCAAGAGACCCAGTACTTC
>-|TRBV29-1|-|TRBJ1-1
CSVIMENTEAFF
TGCAGCGTTATTATGGAGAACACTGAAGCTTTCTTT
>-|TRBV5-1|-|TRBJ1-2
CASSLPPSAEGNGYTF
TGCGCCAGCAGCTTGCCCCCATCAGCGGAAGGGAATGGCTACACCTTC
>-|TRBV19|TRBD2|TRBJ2-3
CASSIRGLAGVDTQYF
TGTGCCAGTAGTATCCGGGGACTAGCGGGGGTAGATACGCAGTATTTT
>few|TRBV9|TRBD1|TRBJ2-7
CASSVDWGQGREQYF
TGTGCCAGCAGCGTAGATTGGGGACAGGGGCGCGAGCAGTACTTC
>-|TRBV5-1|-|TRBJ2-7
CASSFNRESYEQYF
TGCGCCAGCAGCTTTAACCGGGAATCCTACGAGCAGTACTTC
>-|TRBV5-8|-|TRBJ2-7
CASSLVAALEQYF
TGTGCCAGCAGCTTGGTGGCAGCCCTCGAGCAGTACTTC
>-|TRBV4-2|-|TRBJ1-2
CASSQQENYGYTF
TGTGCCAGCAGCCAACAGGAAAACTATGGCTACACCTTC
>-|TRBV4-3|-|TRBJ2-7
CASSQRRAAYEQYF
TGCGCCAGCAGCCAAAGGCGGGCAGCATACGAGCAGTACTTC
>-|TRBV4-3|TRBD1|TRBJ2-1
CASSQDIGTGHNEQFF
TGCGCCAGCAGCCAAGATATTGGGACAGGACACAATGAGCAGTTCTTC
>-|TRBV4-1|TRBD2|TRBJ2-1
CASSRRSGSSYNEQFF
TGCGCCAGCAGCCGTCGTAGCGGGAGTTCCTACAATGAGCAGTTCTTC
>-|TRBV27|-|TRBJ2-3
CASSSGAPDTQYF
TGTGCCAGCAGTTCAGGGGCGCCAGATACGCAGTATTTT
>once|TRBV30|-|TRBJ2-2
CAWSYTNTGELFF
TGTGCCTGGAGTTACACCAACACCGGGGAGCTGTTTTTT
>-|TRBV19|TRBD1|TRBJ1-3
CASSPRDRLRNTIYF
TGTGCCAGTAGTCCGCGGGACAGACTTAGAAACACCATATATTTT
>-|TRBV7-9|TRBD2|TRBJ2-2
CASSLGSAGEHRNGELFF
TGTGCCAGCAGCTTAGGCTCTGCGGGGGAACATAGGAACGGGGAGCTGTTTTTT
>-|TRBV4-3|-|TRBJ2-5
CASSQDVSEKETQYF
TGCGCCAGCAGCCAAGATGTGTCGGAGAAAGAGACCCAGTACTTC
>-|TRBV19|TRBD2|TRBJ2-1
CASSIHSGSSYNEQFF
TGTGCCAGTAGTATTCATAGCGGGAGCTCCTACAATGAGCAGTTCTTC
>-|TRBV7-8|TRBD2|TRBJ2-1
CASSLAATSANYINEQFF
TGTGCCAGCAGTCTTGCGGCGACTAGCGCAAATTATATCAATGAGCAGTTCTTC
>-|TRBV7-9|-|TRBJ1-5
CASSRGGYGNQPQHF
TGTGCCAGCAGCCGCGGGGGTTATGGCAATCAGCCCCAGCATTTT
>-|TRBV4-1|-|TRBJ2-7
CASSQSRTTFYEQYF
TGCGCCAGCAGCCAGTCCCGAACTACATTCTACGAGCAGTACTTC
>-|TRBV4-1|-|TRBJ1-5
CASSQESGAPIYQPQHF
TGCGCCAGCAGCCAAGAGTCCGGGGCCCCCATCTATCAGCCCCAGCATTTT
>-|TRBV11-1|-|TRBJ2-6
CASSLSRGSGANVLTF
TGTGCCAGCAGCTTGTCCAGGGGCTCTGGGGCCAACGTCCTGACTTTC
>-|TRBV2|-|TRBJ2-7
CASGRRGRSYEQYF
TGTGCCAGCGGGAGGCGGGGCCGCTCCTACGAGCAGTACTTC
>medium-sized|TRBV2|-|TRBJ2-7
CASSEIGSREHEQYF
TGTGCCAGCAGTGAAATAGGGTCTCGGGAGCACGAGCAGTACTTC
>-|TRBV27|-|TRBJ2-3
CASSLLSFGSTDTQYF
TGTGCCAGCAGTTTATTAAGCTTTGGTAGCACAGATACGCAGTATTTT
>-|TRBV7-6|TRBD2|TRBJ2-7
CASSSGTIYEQYF
TGTGCCAGCAGCTCCGGGACTATCTACGAGCAGTACTTC
>-|TRBV5-8|-|TRBJ1-5
CASSHRGRNQPQHF
TGTGCCAGCTCTCATCGCGGACGAAATCAGCCCCAGCATTTT
>once|TRBV9|-|TRBJ2-3
CASSEEMASTDTQYF
TGTGCCAGCAGCGAAGAAATGGCTAGCACAGATACGCAGTATTTT
>-|TRBV6-4|-|TRBJ1-5
CASSDSSNQPQHF
TGTGCCAGCAGTGACTCGAGCAATCAGCCCCAGCATTTT
>-|TRBV7-3|-|TRBJ2-1
CASSPNPGRFYNEQFF
TGTGCCAGCAGCCCTAACCCGGGACGCTTCTACAATGAGCAGTTCTTC
>-|TRBV25-1|-|TRBJ1-5
CASSRDGQNQPQHF
TGTGCCAGTTCCCGGGACGGCCAAAATCAGCCCCAGCATTTT
>few|TRBV4-3|TRBD1|TRBJ2-7
CASSQNRGYEQYF
TGCGCCAGCAGCCAGAACAGGGGTTACGAGCAGTACTTC
>medium-sized|TRBV9|TRBD1|TRBJ2-6
CASSATGASSGANVLTF
TGTGCCAGCAGCGCGACAGGGGCTAGCTCTGGGGCCAACGTCCTGACTTTC
>-|TRBV4-2|-|TRBJ2-5
CASSRQPGAQETQYF
TGTGCCAGCAGCCGTCAGCCGGGAGCTCAAGAGACCCAGTACTTC
>-|TRBV27|-|TRBJ1-5
CASSLSSRGNQPQHF
TGTGCCAGCAGTTTATCGAGCCGGGGAAATCAGCCCCAGCATTTT